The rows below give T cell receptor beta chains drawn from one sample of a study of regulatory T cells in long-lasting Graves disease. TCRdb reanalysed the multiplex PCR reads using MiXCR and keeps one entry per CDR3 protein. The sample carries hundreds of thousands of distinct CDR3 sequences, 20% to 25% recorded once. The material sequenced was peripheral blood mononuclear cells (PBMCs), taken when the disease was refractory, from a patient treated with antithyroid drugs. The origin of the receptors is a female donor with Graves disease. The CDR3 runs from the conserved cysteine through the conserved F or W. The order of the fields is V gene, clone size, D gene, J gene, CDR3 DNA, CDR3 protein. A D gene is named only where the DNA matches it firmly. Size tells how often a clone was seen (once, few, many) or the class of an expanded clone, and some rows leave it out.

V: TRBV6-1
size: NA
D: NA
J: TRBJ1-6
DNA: TGTGCCAGCAGTGAGGAGATTGGGGGAAATTCACCCCTCCACTTT
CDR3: CASSEEIGGNSPLHF

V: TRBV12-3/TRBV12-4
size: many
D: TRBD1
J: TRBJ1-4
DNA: TGTGCCAGCAGCCGGGGACAGACTAATGAAAAACTGTTTTTT
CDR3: CASSRGQTNEKLFF

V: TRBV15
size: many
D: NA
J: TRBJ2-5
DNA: TGTGCCACCAACCCAGATCAGGGGGGCGGCGAGACCCAGTACTTC
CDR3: CATNPDQGGGETQYF

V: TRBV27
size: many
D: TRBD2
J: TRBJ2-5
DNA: TGTGCCAGCAGTTGGGTAGCGGGGGGGCAAGAGACCCAGTACTTC
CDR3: CASSWVAGGQETQYF

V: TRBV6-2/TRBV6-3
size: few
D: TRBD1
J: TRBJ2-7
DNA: TGTGCCAGCAGCCTCGGGACAGGGGTAAGCGAGCAGTACTTC
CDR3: CASSLGTGVSEQYF

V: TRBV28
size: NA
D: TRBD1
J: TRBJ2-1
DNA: TGTGCCTCTCAGGGGGTATCCTACAATGAGCAGTTCTTC
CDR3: CASQGVSYNEQFF

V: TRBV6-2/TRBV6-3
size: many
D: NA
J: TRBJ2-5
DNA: TGTGCCAGCAGTTACCGTGGTAGCGGACAAGAGACCCAGTACTTC
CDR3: CASSYRGSGQETQYF

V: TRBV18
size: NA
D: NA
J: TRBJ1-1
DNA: TGTGCCAGCTCACAGATTCCCGGGACGGTGAACACTGAAGCTTTCTTT
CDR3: CASSQIPGTVNTEAFF

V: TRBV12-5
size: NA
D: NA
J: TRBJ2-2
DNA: TGTGCTAGTGGTTTGGATCCCGGGGAGCTGTTTTTT
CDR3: CASGLDPGELFF

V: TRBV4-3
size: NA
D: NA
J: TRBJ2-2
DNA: TGCGCCAGCAGCCAAGGGGGAGGATTTCTCACCGGGGAGCTGTTTTTT
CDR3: CASSQGGGFLTGELFF

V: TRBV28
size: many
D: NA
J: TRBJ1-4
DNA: TGTGCCAGCAGTTTAAGGGCCCTCGGTTTGGGGGCCTCGAATGAAAAACTGTTTTTT
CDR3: CASSLRALGLGASNEKLFF

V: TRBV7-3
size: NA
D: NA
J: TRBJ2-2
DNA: TGTGCCAGCAGCTCTGACAAGAACACCGGGGAGCTGTTTTTT
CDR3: CASSSDKNTGELFF

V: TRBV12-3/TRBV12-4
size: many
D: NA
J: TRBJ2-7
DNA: TGTGCCAGCAGCCCACAGGGATCAAACTACGAGCAGTACTTC
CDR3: CASSPQGSNYEQYF

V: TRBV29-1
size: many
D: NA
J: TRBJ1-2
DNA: TGCAGCGTTGAAGACCCAGGGGTCGGCTACACCTTC
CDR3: CSVEDPGVGYTF

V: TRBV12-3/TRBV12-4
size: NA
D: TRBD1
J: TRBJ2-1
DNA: TGTGCCAGCAGCCCGGGACAGGGTAGGGGTGAGCAGTTCTTC
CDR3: CASSPGQGRGEQFF

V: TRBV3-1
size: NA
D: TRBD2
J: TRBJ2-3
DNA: TGTGCCAGCAGCCAAGTACTCGCGGGAGACCCAGATACGCAGTATTTT
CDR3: CASSQVLAGDPDTQYF

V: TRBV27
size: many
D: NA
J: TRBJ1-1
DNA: TGTGCCAGCAGTTCCGAAGGGGGGCGTTGGGGTCTGAACACTGAAGCTTTCTTT
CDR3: CASSSEGGRWGLNTEAFF

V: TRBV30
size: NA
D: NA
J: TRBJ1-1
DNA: TGTGCCTGGGGACAGTCGAACACTGAAGCTTTCTTT
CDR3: CAWGQSNTEAFF

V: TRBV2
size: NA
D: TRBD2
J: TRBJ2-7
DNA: TGTGCCAGCAGTGGACTAGCCGGATACGAGCAGTACTTC
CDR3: CASSGLAGYEQYF

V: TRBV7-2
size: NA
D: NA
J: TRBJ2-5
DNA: TGTGCCAGCAGCTTAGGGGCTAACGCAGAGACCCAGTACTTC
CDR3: CASSLGANAETQYF

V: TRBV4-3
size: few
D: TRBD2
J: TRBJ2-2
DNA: TGCGCCAGCAGCCAAGACCCAGGACTAGCGGGAGTCGGGGAGCTGTTTTTT
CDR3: CASSQDPGLAGVGELFF

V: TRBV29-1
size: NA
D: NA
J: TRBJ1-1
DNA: TGCAGCGTTGATTCCTGGGGTAGGGGAGGAAACACTGAAGCTTTCTTT
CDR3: CSVDSWGRGGNTEAFF

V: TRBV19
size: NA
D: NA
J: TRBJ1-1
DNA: TGTGCCACCACGGAACGACTAGCCACTGAAGCTTTCTTT
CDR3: CATTERLATEAFF

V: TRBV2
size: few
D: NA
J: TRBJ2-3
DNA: TGTGCCAGCCATATCTTGAGGACAACAGATACGCAGTATTTT
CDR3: CASHILRTTDTQYF

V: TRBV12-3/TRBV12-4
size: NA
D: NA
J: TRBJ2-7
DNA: TGTGCCAGCACTATCTCGAGCTCCTACGAGCAGTACTTC
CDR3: CASTISSSYEQYF

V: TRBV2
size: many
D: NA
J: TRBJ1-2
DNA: TGTGCCAGCAGTGAAGGGGGGCCGGGCTATGGCTACACCTTC
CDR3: CASSEGGPGYGYTF

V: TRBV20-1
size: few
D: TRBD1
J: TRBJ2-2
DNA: TGCAGTGCTCAACAGGGGACCGGGGAGCTGTTTTTT
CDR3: CSAQQGTGELFF

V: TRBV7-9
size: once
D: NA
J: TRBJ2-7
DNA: TGTGCCAGCAGCTTAGTGGCCAGCCCGCACTCCTACGAGCAGTACTTC
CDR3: CASSLVASPHSYEQYF

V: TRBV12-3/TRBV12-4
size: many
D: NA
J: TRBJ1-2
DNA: TGTGCCAGCAGTTCTTCAGGGGTCGGAGGCTACACCTTC
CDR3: CASSSSGVGGYTF

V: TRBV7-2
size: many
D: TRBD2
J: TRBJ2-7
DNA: TGTGCCAGCAGCCTTAGCGGGAGAACCTACGAGCAGTACTTC
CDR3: CASSLSGRTYEQYF

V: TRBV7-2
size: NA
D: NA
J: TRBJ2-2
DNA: TGTGCCGGCAGCAGCAGGGTAGCGAGCACCGGGGAGCTGTTTTTT
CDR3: CAGSSRVASTGELFF

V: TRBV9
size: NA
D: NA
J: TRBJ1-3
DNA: TGTGCCAGCAGCGTAGAGTTGGGAGGGGGCTCTGGAAACACCATATATTTT
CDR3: CASSVELGGGSGNTIYF

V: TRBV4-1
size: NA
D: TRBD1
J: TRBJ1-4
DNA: TGCGCCAGTGCCGGGACAGGGGCCGGTGAAAAACTGTTTTTT
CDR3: CASAGTGAGEKLFF

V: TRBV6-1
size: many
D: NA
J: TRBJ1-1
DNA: TGTGCCAGCAGTACCCGGTCGGCAGCCACTGAAGCTTTCTTT
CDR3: CASSTRSAATEAFF

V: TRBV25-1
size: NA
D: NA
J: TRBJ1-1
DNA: TGTGCCAGCAGTGCCGGGCCCAAGTTGGACACTGAAGCTTTCTTT
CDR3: CASSAGPKLDTEAFF

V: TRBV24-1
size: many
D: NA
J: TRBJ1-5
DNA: TGTGCCACCAGTGGCCCTCCGCAGCCCCAGCATTTT
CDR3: CATSGPPQPQHF

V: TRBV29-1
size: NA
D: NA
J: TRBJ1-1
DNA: TGCAGCGTTGAAGAAGGGGGTGTCACTGAAGCTTTCTTT
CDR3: CSVEEGGVTEAFF

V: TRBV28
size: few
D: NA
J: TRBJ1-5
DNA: TGTGCCAGCAACCCTGGGGAGTTCAATCAGCCCCAGCATTTT
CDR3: CASNPGEFNQPQHF

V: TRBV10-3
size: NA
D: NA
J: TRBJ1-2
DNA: TGTGCCATCAGTGAGAATCTCTCTTACACCTTC
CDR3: CAISENLSYTF

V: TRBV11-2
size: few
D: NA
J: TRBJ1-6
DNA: TGTGCCAGCAGCTTAGATACAGCCAGCGACTATAATTCACCCCTCCACTTT
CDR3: CASSLDTASDYNSPLHF

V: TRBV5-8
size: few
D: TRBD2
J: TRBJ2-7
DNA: TGTGCCAGCAGCGCCACTTCGCGGGAGAGCTCCTACGAGCAGTACTTC
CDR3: CASSATSRESSYEQYF